A single TCR beta chain is shown here with its context. This entry belongs to a study of blood T cell repertoires in COVID-19. Study context: The origin of the acute and convalescent COVID-19 samples was the United States, Italy and Spain. Nucleic acid was either cDNA or gDNA, and it came from T cells, B-cell-depleted T cells, or PBMCs.

Clones were read by immunoSEQ multiplex PCR, and TCRdb kept only the in-frame ones, dropping some. The sample includes approximately 200,000 clones, roughly 87% of them seen just once. Allocation to cohorts depended on clinical history reported by the participants. All recovered Cohort 3 donors got two negative PCRs, got clearance, or saw symptom resolution. The source is a woman in her 30s who had recovered from COVID-19. Sequenced input: PBMCs or T cells enriched from blood (not recorded which).

The CDR3 DNA follows: TGTGCCAGCAGTGAAGCTTCCGACAGATATAATTCACCCCTCCACTTT. Encoded protein: CASSEASDRYNSPLHF. The rearrangement joins TRBV6-1 to TRBJ1-6; D is possibly TRBD1 (5 bases). CDR3 size: 16 residues. CDR1 and CDR2 (germline): MNHNS, SASEGT. Between the trimmed V and J ends, which lost 0 bases and 4 bases, there was a span of 10 bases.